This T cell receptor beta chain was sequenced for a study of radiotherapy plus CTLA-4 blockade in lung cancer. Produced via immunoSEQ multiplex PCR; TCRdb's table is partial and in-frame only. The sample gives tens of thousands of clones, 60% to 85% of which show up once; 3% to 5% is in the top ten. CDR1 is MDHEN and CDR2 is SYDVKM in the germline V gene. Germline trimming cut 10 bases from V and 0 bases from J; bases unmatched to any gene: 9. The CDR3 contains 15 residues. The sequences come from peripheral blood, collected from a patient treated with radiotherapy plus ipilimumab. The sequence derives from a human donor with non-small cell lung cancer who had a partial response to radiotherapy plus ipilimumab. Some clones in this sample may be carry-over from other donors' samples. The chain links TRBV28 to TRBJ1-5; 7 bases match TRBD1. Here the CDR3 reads CATEVRGYSNQPQHF. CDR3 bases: TGTGCCACCGAAGTCAGGGGGTATAGCAATCAGCCCCAGCATTTT.